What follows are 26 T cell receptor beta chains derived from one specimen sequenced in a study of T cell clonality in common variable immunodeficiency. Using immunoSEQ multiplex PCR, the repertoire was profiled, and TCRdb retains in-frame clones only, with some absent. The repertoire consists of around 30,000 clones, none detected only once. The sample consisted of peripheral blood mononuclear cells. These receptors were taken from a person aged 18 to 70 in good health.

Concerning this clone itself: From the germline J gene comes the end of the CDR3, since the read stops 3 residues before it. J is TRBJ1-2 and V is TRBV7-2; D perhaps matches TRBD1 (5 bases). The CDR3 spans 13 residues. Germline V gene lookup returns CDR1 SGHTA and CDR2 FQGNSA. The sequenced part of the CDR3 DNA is TGTGCCAGCAGCTTCGAACAGGCCTACGAC. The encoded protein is CASSFEQAYD. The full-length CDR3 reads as CASSFEQAYDYTF.

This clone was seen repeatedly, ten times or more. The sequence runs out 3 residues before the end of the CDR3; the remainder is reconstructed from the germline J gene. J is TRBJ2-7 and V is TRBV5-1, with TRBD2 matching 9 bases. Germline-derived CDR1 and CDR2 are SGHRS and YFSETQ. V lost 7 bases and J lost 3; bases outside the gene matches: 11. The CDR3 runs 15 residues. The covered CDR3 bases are TGCGCCAGCTCGCGGGGGGGACGAGAAAGCTACGAG. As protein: CASSRGGRESYE. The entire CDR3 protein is CASSRGGRESYEQYF.

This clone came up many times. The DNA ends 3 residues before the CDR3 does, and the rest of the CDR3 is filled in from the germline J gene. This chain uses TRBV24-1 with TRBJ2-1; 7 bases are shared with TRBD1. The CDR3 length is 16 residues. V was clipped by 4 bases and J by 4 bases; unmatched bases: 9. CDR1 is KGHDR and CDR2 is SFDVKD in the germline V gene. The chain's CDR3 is CATSDSTGRGYNEQFF. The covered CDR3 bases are TGTGCCACCAGTGACTCGACAGGGAGAGGATACAATGAG.

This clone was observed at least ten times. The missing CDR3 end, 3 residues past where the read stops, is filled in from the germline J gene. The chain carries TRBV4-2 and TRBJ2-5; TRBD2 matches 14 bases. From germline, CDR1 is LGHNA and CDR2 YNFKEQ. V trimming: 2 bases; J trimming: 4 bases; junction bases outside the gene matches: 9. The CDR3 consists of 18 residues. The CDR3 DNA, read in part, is TGTGCCAGCAGCCAACGGACTAGCGGGAGGACAGGGGGAGAGACC. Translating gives CASSQRTSGRTGGET. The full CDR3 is CASSQRTSGRTGGETQYF.

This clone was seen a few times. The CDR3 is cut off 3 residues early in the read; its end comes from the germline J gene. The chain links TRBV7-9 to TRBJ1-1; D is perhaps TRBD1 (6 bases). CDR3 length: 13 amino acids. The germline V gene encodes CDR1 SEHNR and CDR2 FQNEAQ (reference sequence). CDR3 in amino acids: CASSSRGPETAFF. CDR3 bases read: TGTGCCAGCAGCAGCAGGGGCCCAGAGACA.

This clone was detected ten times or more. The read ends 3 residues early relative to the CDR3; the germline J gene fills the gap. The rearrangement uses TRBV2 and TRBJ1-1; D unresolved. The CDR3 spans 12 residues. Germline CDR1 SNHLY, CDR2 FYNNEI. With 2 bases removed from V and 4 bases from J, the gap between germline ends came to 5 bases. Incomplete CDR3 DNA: TGTGCCAGCAGTGAATATTTCACTGAA. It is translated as CASSEYFTE. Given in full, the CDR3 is CASSEYFTEAFF.

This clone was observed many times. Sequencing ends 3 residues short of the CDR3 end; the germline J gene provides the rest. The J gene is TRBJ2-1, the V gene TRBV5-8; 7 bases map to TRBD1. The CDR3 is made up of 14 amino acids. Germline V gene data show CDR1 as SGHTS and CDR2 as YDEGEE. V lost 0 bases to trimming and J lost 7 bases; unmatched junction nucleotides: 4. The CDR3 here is CASSLGGGWNEQFF. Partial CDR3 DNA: TGTGCCAGCAGCTTGGGAGGGGGCTGGAATGAG. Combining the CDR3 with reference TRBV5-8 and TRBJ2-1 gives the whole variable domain EAGVTQSPTHLIKTRGQQATLRCSPISGHTSVYWYQQALGLGLQFLLWYDEGEERNRGNFPPRFSGRQFPNYSSELNVNALELEDSALYLCASSLGGGWNEQFFGPGTRLTVL.

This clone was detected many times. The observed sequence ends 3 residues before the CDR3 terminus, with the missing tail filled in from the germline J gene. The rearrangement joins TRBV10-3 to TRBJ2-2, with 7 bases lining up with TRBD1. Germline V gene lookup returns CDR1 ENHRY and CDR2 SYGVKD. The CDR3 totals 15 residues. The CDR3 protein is CAISRGRLPNEKLFF. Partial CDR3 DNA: TGTGCCATCAGTAGGGGGCGCTTGCCTAATGAAAAG.

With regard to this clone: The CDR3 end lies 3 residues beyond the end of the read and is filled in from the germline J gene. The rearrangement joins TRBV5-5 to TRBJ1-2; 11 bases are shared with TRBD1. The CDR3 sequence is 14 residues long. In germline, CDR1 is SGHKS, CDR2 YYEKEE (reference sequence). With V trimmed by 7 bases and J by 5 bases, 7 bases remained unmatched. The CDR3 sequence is CASEDRGQWYGYTF. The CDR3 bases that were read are TGTGCCAGCGAGGACAGGGGGCAGTGGTATGGC.

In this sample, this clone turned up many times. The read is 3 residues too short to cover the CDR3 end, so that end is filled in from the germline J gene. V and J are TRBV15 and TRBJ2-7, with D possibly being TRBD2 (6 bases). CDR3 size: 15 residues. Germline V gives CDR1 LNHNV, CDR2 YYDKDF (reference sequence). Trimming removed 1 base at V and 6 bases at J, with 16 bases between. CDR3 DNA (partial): TGTGCCACCAGCAGAGGGGACGGGGGAACGGGCGAG. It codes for CATSRGDGGTGE. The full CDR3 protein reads CATSRGDGGTGEQYF.

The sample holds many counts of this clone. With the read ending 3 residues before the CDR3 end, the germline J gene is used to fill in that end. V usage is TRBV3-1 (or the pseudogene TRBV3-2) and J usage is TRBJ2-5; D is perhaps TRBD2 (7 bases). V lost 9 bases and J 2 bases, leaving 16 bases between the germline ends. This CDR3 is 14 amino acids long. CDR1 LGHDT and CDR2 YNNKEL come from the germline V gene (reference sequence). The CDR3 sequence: CASRGAGGQETQYF. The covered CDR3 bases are TGTGCCAGTCGGGGGGCTGGGGGACAAGAGACC.

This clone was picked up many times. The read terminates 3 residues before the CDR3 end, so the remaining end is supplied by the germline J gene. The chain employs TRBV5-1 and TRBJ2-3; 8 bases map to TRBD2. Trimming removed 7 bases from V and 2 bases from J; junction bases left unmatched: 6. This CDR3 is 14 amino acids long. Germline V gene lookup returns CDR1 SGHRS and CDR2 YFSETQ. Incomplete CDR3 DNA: TGCGCCAGCCGACGAGCGGGAGCCACAGATACG. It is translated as CASRRAGATDT. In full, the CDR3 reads CASRRAGATDTQYF.

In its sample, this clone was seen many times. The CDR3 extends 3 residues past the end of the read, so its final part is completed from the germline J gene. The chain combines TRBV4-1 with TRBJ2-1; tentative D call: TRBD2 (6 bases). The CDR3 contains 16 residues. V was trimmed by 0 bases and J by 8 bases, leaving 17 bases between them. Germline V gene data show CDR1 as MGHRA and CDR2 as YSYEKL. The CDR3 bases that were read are TGCGCCAGCAGCCAAGATCTCGGCGGGATGGACGATGAG. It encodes CASSQDLGGMDDE. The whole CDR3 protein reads CASSQDLGGMDDEQFF.

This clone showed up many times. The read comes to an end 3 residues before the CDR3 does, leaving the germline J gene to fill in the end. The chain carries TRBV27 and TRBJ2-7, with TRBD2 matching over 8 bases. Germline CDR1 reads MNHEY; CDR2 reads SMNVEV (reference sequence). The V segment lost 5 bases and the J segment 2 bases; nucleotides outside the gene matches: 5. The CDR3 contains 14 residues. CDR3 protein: CASSPRLAPYEQYF. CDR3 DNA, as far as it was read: TGTGCCAGCAGTCCACGACTAGCGCCCTACGAG.

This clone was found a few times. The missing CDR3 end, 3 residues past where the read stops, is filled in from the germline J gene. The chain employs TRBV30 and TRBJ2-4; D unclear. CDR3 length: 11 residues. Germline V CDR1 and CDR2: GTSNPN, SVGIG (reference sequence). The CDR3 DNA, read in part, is TGTGCCTGGACAGCAACTATGAGT. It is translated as CAWTATMS. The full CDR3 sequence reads CAWTATMSQYF.

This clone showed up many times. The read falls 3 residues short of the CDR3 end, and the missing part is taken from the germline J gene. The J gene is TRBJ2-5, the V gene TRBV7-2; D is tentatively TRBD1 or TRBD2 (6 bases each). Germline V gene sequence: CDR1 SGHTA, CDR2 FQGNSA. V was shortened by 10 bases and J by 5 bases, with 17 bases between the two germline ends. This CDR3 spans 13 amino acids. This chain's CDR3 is CATTGQGRETQYF. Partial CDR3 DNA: TGTGCCACCACCGGGCAGGGGAGGGAGACC.

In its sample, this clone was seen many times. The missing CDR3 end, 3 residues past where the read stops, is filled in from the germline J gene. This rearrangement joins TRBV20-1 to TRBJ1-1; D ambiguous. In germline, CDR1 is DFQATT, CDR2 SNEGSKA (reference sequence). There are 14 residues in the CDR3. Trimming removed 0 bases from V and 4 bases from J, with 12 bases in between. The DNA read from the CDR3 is TGCAGTGCTAGAGATGTGCAGGTCCTCACTGAA. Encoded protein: CSARDVQVLTE. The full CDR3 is CSARDVQVLTEAFF.

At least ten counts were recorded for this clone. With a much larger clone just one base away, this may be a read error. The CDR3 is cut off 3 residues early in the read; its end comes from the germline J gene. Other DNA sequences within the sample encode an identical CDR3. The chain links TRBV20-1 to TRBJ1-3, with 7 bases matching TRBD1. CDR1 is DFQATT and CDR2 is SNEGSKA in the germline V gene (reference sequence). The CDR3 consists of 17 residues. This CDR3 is CSASDPLTGTSGNTIYF. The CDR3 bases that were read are TGCAGTGCTAGTGACCCCCTGACAGGGACCTCTGGAAACACA.

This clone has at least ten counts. CDR3 residues: CASFPAGGGYNEQFF. Partial CDR3 DNA: TGTGCCAGCTTCCCAGCGGGGGGCGGATACAATGAG. This chain joins TRBV6-2 or TRBV6-3 and TRBJ2-1; 9 bases fit TRBD2. The read gets to within 3 residues of the CDR3 end, and the germline J gene fills in the rest. V shed 8 bases, J shed 4 bases, and the junction held 9 bases outside the gene matches. Germline CDR1 is MNHEY and CDR2 is SVGEGT. The CDR3 consists of 15 residues.

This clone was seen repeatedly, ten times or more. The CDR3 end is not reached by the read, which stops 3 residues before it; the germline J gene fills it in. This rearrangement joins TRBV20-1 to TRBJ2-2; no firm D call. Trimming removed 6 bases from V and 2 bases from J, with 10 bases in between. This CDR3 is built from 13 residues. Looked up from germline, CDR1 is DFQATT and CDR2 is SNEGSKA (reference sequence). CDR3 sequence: CSALSLNTGELFF. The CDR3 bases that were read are TGCAGTGCCTTGAGCCTCAACACCGGGGAG.

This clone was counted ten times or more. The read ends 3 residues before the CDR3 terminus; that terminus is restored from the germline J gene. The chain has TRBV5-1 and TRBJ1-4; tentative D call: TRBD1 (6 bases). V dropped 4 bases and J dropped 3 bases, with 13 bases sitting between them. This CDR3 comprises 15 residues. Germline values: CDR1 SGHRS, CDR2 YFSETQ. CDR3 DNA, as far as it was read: TGCGCCAGCAGCCGAGGGGGGGGTGCTAATGAAAAA. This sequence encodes CASSRGGGANEK. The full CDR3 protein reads CASSRGGGANEKLFF.

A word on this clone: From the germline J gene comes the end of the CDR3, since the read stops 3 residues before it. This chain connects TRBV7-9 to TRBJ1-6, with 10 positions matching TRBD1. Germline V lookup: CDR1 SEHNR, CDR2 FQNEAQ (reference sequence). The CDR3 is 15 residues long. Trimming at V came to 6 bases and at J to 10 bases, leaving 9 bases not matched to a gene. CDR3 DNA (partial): TGTGCCAGCAGATCTACCGGGACAGGGGCGTCACCC. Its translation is CASRSTGTGASP. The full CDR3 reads CASRSTGTGASPLHF.

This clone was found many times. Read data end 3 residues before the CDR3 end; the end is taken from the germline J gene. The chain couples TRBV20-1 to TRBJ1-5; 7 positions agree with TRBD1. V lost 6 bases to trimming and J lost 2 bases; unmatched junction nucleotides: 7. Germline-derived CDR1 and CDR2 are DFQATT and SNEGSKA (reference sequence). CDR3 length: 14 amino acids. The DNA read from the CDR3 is TGCAGTGCACGGGAGGGGGCTGGCAATCAGCCC. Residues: CSAREGAGNQP. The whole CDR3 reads CSAREGAGNQPQHF.

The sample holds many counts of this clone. This CDR3 reads CASSWMAGALETQYF. CDR3 DNA (partial): TGTGCCAGCAGCTGGATGGCGGGAGCTCTTGAGACC. V gene TRBV5-6 combines with J gene TRBJ2-5; 7 nucleotides align to TRBD2. From the germline J gene comes the end of the CDR3, since the read stops 3 residues before it. Germline loops: CDR1 SGHDT, CDR2 YYEEEE. This CDR3 has 15 residues. The V gene end was trimmed by 3 bases and the J gene end by 5 bases; junction bases not matched to a gene: 10.

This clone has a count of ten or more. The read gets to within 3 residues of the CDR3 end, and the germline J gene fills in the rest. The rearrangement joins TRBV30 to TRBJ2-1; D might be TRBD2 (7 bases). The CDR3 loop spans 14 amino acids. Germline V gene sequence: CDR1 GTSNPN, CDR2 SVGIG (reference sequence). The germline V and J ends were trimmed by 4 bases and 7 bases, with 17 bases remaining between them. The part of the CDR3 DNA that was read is TGTGCCTGGACCAGGGGACTTAGCGGGAATGAG. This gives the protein CAWTRGLSGNE. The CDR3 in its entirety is CAWTRGLSGNEQFF. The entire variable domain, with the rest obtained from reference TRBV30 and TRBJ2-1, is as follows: SQTIHQWPATLVQPVGSPLSLECTVEGTSNPNLYWYRQAAGRGLQLLFYSVGIGQISSEVPQNLSASRPQDRQFILSSKKLLLSDSGFYLCAWTRGLSGNEQFFGPGTRLTVL.

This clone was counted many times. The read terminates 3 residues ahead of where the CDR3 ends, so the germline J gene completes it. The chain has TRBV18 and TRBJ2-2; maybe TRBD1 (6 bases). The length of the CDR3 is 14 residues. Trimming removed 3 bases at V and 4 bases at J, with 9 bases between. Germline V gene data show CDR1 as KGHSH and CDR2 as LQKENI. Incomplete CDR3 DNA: TGTGCCAGCTCACCTACAGGGTTCACCGGGGAG. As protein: CASSPTGFTGE. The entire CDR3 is CASSPTGFTGELFF.